The text below deals with one TCR beta chain. Its antigen is as yet unknown. Libraries were prepared by immunoSEQ multiplex PCR; TCRdb keeps only in-frame clonotypes and omits some of them. The sample consists of 35,000 to 50,000 clones, less than 97% of them appearing once. In germline, CDR1 is SEHNR, CDR2 FQNEAQ (reference sequence). V lost 5 bases, J lost 4 bases, and 24 bases lay in between. The CDR3 has 18 residues. This specimen comes from a study of Tregs in tolerant kidney transplant recipients. Overall study: A 3-day belatacept mixed lymphocyte reaction, sometimes plus 5-day graft donor restimulation, preceded CD4+CD25+CD127- sorting. Antibodies separated recipient from donor cells. Study-wide results and limits: No direct test of biological reproducibility was done here. Tregs expanded with activated donor B cells seemed most donor-specific.

This clonotype was obtained from a human donor in good health. Sequenced sample: Tregs from blood cultured with allogeneic cells. The V gene is TRBV7-9, the J gene TRBJ2-1; a possible D gene is TRBD1 (7 bases). The CDR3 is CASSQRGGGPLTYNEQFF. In nucleotides, the CDR3 is TGTGCCAGCAGCCAGCGCGGAGGGGGCCCACTAACGTACAATGAGCAGTTCTTC.